This T cell receptor (beta chain) was identified during a study of blood T cell repertoires in COVID-19. Overall study context: PBMCs, B-cell-depleted T cells, or T cells were the source of the cDNA or gDNA that made up the material.

The table came from immunoSEQ multiplex PCR; TCRdb's copy has only in-frame clones and leaves some out. Of roughly 200,000 clones listed, 81% are singletons. Enrollees, about 18 to 89 years old, lived in 24 US areas. Participant reports of clinical history set cohort assignment. Cohort 3 donors were reported recovered after two negative PCRs, clearance, or symptom resolution. The germline gives CDR1 MNHEY, CDR2 SMNVEV (reference sequence). The trim removed 7 bases at V and 6 bases at J, leaving 11 bases unmatched. This CDR3 is 15 amino acids long. This chain joins TRBV27 and TRBJ1-1; TRBD1 matches 10 bases. The TCR sequence derives from a man between 35 and 55 years old who had recovered from COVID-19. The sequenced sample consisted of PBMCs or T cells enriched from blood (not recorded which). The CDR3 loop reads CASKGRQGAEAEAFF. CDR3 bases: TGTGCCAGCAAGGGGAGACAGGGGGCGGAGGCTGAAGCTTTCTTT.